The TCR beta chain under discussion was sequenced for a study of chemoradiotherapy in HPV16-positive cancers. Trimming stripped 4 bases from V and 6 bases from J, with 17 bases between. The germline CDR1 and CDR2 sequences are SGDLS and YYNGEE. This CDR3 region has 14 residues. Data came from immunoSEQ multiplex PCR; TCRdb stores just in-frame clones and leaves some out. The sample lists about 16,000 clones, about nine tenths occurring once. The TCR comes from a human donor with HPV-associated anogenital cancer. V is TRBV9 and J is TRBJ2-7; D is perhaps TRBD1 (6 bases). The sample here was blood, taken from a patient who underwent chemoradiotherapy. CDR3 protein: CASSTSRGLGEQYF. The DNA of the CDR3 is TGTGCCAGCAGCACCTCCAGGGGTCTCGGCGAGCAGTACTTC.